Presented here are 22 T cell receptor beta chains from one specimen sequenced in a study of blood T cell repertoires in COVID-19 (dated by TCRdb to the early 2020s). The method behind the library was the immunoSEQ multiplex PCR assay. TCRdb provides this immuneACCESS table in a form limited to in-frame rearrangements. Some clones are lacking; in checked studies, under half of them reflect an unresolved V gene, and why the rest are absent is not known. Counted in this sample were 130,000 or so clones; roughly 83% of them appeared once. Clones ranked in the top ten supply approximately 9.2% of the sample. Sequenced: PBMCs or T cells enriched from blood (not recorded which). The receptor source for this set is a man in his forties or fifties who had recovered from COVID-19.

The chain has TRBV12-3 or TRBV12-4 and TRBJ1-1; D gene ambiguous. The CDR3 is made up of 13 amino acids. V gave up 5 bases and J gave up 0 bases, with 7 bases separating them. CDR3 sequence reads: CASSLQLNTEAFF. The CDR3 DNA follows: TGTGCCAGCAGTCTACAGCTGAACACTGAAGCTTTCTTT.

The chain employs TRBV19 and TRBJ1-2; tentative D call: TRBD1 (6 bases). The germline V gene encodes CDR1 LNHDA and CDR2 SQIVND (reference sequence). Trimming shortened V by 8 bases and J by 6 bases, and 22 bases separated the two germline ends. The CDR3 totals 15 residues. The CDR3 region is CASRPVGGRGHGYTF. CDR3 bases: TGTGCCAGTCGCCCCGTCGGGGGGCGCGGTCATGGCTACACCTTC. The whole variable domain, filled in from reference TRBV19 and TRBJ1-2, reads DGGITQSPKYLFRKEGQNVTLSCEQNLNHDAMYWYRQDPGQGLRLIYYSQIVNDFQKGDIAEGYSVSREKKESFPLTVTSAQKNPTAFYLCASRPVGGRGHGYTFGSGTRLTVV.

The chain carries TRBV7-8 and TRBJ1-5, with D possibly TRBD1 on 6 matching bases. Deletions cut 6 bases from V and 2 bases from J, with 11 bases between. The CDR3 has 14 residues. Per the germline V gene, CDR1 is SGHVS and CDR2 is FQNEAQ. CDR3 sequence reads: CASRPSGGNQPQHF. DNA for the CDR3: TGTGCCAGCAGGCCCTCAGGGGGCAATCAGCCCCAGCATTTT.

The CDR3 sequence: CASSQGQGASNEKLFF. The CDR3 nucleotides are TGCGCCAGCAGCCAAGGACAGGGGGCTTCTAATGAAAAACTGTTTTTT. V gene TRBV4-3 combines with J gene TRBJ1-4, with 10 bases lining up with TRBD1. The CDR3 has 16 residues. The J segment lost 3 bases and the V segment lost 1 base, leaving 2 bases of the junction unmatched. Germline CDR1 is LGHNA and CDR2 is YSLEER.

This clone was observed many times. The genes are TRBV28 and TRBJ1-2, with D possibly matching TRBD1 (5 bases). In germline, CDR1 is MDHEN, CDR2 SYDVKM. The CDR3 length is 12 residues. The V and J ends lost 6 bases and 9 bases respectively, with 14 bases between them. The DNA of the CDR3 is TGTGCCAGCAGCAGACAGCCCGCGAGCTACACCTTC. It specifies CASSRQPASYTF.

This chain joins TRBV5-1 and TRBJ1-5, with no clear D. CDR3 size: 15 residues. Trimming stripped 3 bases from V and 2 bases from J, with 12 bases between. Germline CDR1 is SGHRS and CDR2 is YFSETQ. The CDR3 protein is CASSSGLAGNQPQHF. The CDR3 DNA reads TGCGCCAGCAGCTCTGGCCTCGCCGGCAATCAGCCCCAGCATTTT.

This rearrangement joins TRBV10-3 to TRBJ2-7; 8 bases align to TRBD1. Germline lookup yields CDR1 ENHRY and CDR2 SYGVKD. Trimming removed 11 bases from V and 5 bases from J; junction bases left unmatched: 14. The CDR3 loop spans 14 amino acids. The CDR3, as DNA: TGTGCCTCCGAGACCCAGGGGGCTGCCCACGAGCAGTACTTC. Amino acid sequence: CASETQGAAHEQYF.

The chain recombines TRBV7-3 with TRBJ2-3, with TRBD2 matching over 8 bases. Germline trimming cut 5 bases from V and 2 bases from J; bases unmatched to any gene: 18. This CDR3 spans 19 amino acids. The germline CDR1 and CDR2 sequences are SGHTA and FQGTGA. CDR3 loop: CASSPRVSSSGANTDTQYF. DNA of the CDR3: TGTGCCAGCAGCCCACGTGTCTCGAGTAGCGGGGCAAACACAGATACGCAGTATTTT. Combining the CDR3 with reference TRBV7-3 and TRBJ2-3 gives the whole variable domain GAGVSQTPSNKVTEKGKYVELRCDPISGHTALYWYRQSLGQGPEFLIYFQGTGAADDSGLPNDRFFAVRPEGSVSTLKIQRTERGDSAVYLCASSPRVSSSGANTDTQYFGPGTRLTVL.

The chain has TRBV2 and TRBJ1-1; possibly TRBD1 for D (5 bases). V was cut by 2 bases and J by 14 bases, with 21 bases left in between. There are 14 residues in the CDR3. Germline assignment: CDR1 SNHLY and CDR2 FYNNEI. In nucleotides, the CDR3 is TGTGCCAGCAGTGAATCGACAGTACCTAGAGAGGACTTCTTT. Translation: CASSESTVPREDFF.

The V call is TRBV5-4, the J call TRBJ2-7; D remains unclear. The CDR3 runs 14 residues. CDR1 is SGHNT, CDR2 YYREEE, per germline (reference sequence). The germline V and J ends were trimmed by 0 bases and 3 bases, with 10 bases remaining between them. CDR3 residues: CASSLAGYNYEQYF. CDR3 DNA: TGTGCCAGCAGCTTGGCAGGCTATAACTACGAGCAGTACTTC.

The chain carries TRBV4-1 and TRBJ2-1; possibly TRBD2 for D (5 bases). Trimming shortened V by 2 bases and J by 2 bases, and 10 bases separated the two germline ends. The length of the CDR3 is 15 residues. Germline CDR1 is MGHRA and CDR2 is YSYEKL. CDR3 sequence (DNA): TGCGCCAGCAGCCAAACTGGACTTACCTACAATGAGCAGTTCTTC. Translated: CASSQTGLTYNEQFF.

The chain employs TRBV6-2 or TRBV6-3 and TRBJ2-7; TRBD2 is a possible D gene (5 bases). V lost 4 bases and J 0 bases, leaving 10 bases between the germline ends. The length of the CDR3 is 14 residues. Germline values: CDR1 MNHEY, CDR2 SVGEGT. The CDR3: CASSFGLISYEQYF. CDR3 coding DNA: TGTGCCAGCAGTTTCGGACTGATCTCCTACGAGCAGTACTTC.

This chain joins TRBV12-5 and TRBJ2-2; TRBD2 is a possible D gene (6 bases). This CDR3 comprises 15 residues. Per the germline V gene, CDR1 is LGHNT and CDR2 is FRNRAP. V lost 0 bases, J lost 8 bases, and 13 bases lay in between. In DNA form, the CDR3 reads TGTGCTAGTGGTTTGGTAGGAGGGGTGTCGGGGGAGCTGTTTTTT. Its translation: CASGLVGGVSGELFF.

This clone is a singleton in its sample. V and J are TRBV5-1 and TRBJ2-7; 7 positions match TRBD1. Germline V gene lookup returns CDR1 SGHRS and CDR2 YFSETQ. The V segment lost 0 bases and the J segment 5 bases; nucleotides outside the gene matches: 17. The CDR3 is made up of 18 amino acids. The CDR3 DNA sequence: TGCGCCAGCAGCTTGGGGCCCCCCAACCTAGGGGGCGTAAACGAGCAGTACTTC. It yields the protein CASSLGPPNLGGVNEQYF.

This clone appeared a single time. A read error may produce the germline difference seen at one junction end. This chain uses TRBV11-2 with TRBJ2-5; 7 bases align to TRBD1. Germline CDR1 reads SGHAT; CDR2 reads FQNNGV. The CDR3 sequence is 13 residues long. The CDR3 DNA is TGTGCCAGCAGCGTAGACAGGGTAGAGACCCAGTACTTC. Its protein is CASSVDRVETQYF.

The V call is TRBV5-5, the J call TRBJ2-7; D not certain. This CDR3 is 15 amino acids long. Germline V gene sequence: CDR1 SGHKS, CDR2 YYEKEE (reference sequence). V was shortened by 0 bases and J by 3 bases, with 13 bases between the two germline ends. The CDR3 DNA reads as TGTGCCAGCAGCTTGGATGCAGGTTACTTCTACGAGCAGTACTTC. Translated, it gives CASSLDAGYFYEQYF. Full variable domain (rest looked up from reference TRBV5-5 and TRBJ2-7): DAGVTQSPTHLIKTRGQQVTLRCSPISGHKSVSWYQQVLGQGPQFIFQYYEKEERGRGNFPDRFSARQFPNYSSELNVNALLLGDSALYLCASSLDAGYFYEQYFGPGTRLTVT.

The chain employs TRBV29-1 and TRBJ2-7, with D maybe TRBD1 (6 bases). The V end lost 2 bases, the J end lost 0 bases, and 11 bases lay between the germline ends. Germline assignment: CDR1 SQVTM and CDR2 ANQGSEA. The CDR3 is 14 amino acids. The CDR3: CSVELLTGSYEQYF. The CDR3 coding sequence is TGCAGCGTTGAATTGCTGACAGGCTCCTACGAGCAGTACTTC.

This clone has a handful of counts. The chain carries TRBV27 and TRBJ1-5; 7 nucleotides align to TRBD1. The germline gives CDR1 MNHEY, CDR2 SMNVEV (reference sequence). V lost 5 bases and J lost 3; bases outside the gene matches: 7. The CDR3 length is 15 residues. CDR3 in amino acids: CASSNRQGYNQPQHF. Written as DNA, the CDR3 is TGTGCCAGCAGTAACCGACAGGGTTACAATCAGCCCCAGCATTTT.

The genes are TRBV10-2 and TRBJ1-2; 11 bases map to TRBD1. Germline CDR1 is WSHSY and CDR2 is SAAADI. Unmatched junction bases numbered 3, after V lost 8 bases and J lost 4 bases. The CDR3 covers 13 residues. The CDR3 coding sequence is TGCGCCAGCCGGGGACAGGGGGGCTATGGCTACACCTTC. Translating it yields CASRGQGGYGYTF.

The chain links TRBV6-5 to TRBJ1-6, with D perhaps matching TRBD1 (6 bases). Germline values: CDR1 MNHEY, CDR2 SVGAGI. V lost 5 bases, J lost 0 bases, and 8 bases lay in between. This CDR3 comprises 15 residues. The CDR3 loop is CASSRGGSYNSPLHF. CDR3 DNA: TGTGCCAGCAGTAGGGGGGGCTCCTATAATTCACCCCTCCACTTT.

V and J are TRBV11-2 and TRBJ2-3, with TRBD2 matching 12 bases. V lost 1 base and J lost 0; bases outside the gene matches: 5. The length of the CDR3 is 18 residues. In germline, CDR1 is SGHAT, CDR2 FQNNGV. CDR3 residues: CASSLGASGGASTDTQYF. For the CDR3, the DNA is TGTGCCAGCAGCTTAGGGGCTAGCGGGGGGGCGAGCACAGATACGCAGTATTTT.

CDR3 amino acids: CASKVRSGNEKLFF. The CDR3 DNA reads as TGTGCCAGCAAAGTACGCAGTGGTAATGAAAAACTGTTTTTT. This chain uses TRBV2 with TRBJ1-4; no clear D. The CDR3 has 14 residues. Germline values: CDR1 SNHLY, CDR2 FYNNEI. V lost 7 bases and J 4 bases, leaving 13 bases between the germline ends.